Below, 28 T cell receptor beta chains from the same sample are listed, as sequenced in a study of T cells in Graves' hyperthyroidism and ophthalmopathy. Researchers amplified the TCR beta CDR3 regions from RNA transcripts. In the first-round RT-PCR of the TCR CDR3, the HTBI primer set was used. TCRdb reprocessed the multiplex PCR reads with MiXCR, giving one entry per CDR3 protein. The sample has 610,000 or so distinct CDR3 sequences, around 42% seen once; the top ten hold roughly 7.7%. Sequenced material: peripheral blood or thyroid tissue (not recorded which). The receptors shown here come from a woman younger than 35 with Graves' hyperthyroidism.

This clonotype was counted ten times or more. The chain uses TRBV10-3 and TRBJ2-7; 15 bases agree with TRBD2. J lost 3 bases, V lost 8 bases, and 5 bases had no gene match. The germline gives CDR1 ENHRY, CDR2 SYGVKD. The CDR3 totals 15 residues. The CDR3, as DNA: TGTGCCATCGCAAGGACTAGCGGGAGGGACTACGAGCAGTACTTC. Residues: CAIARTSGRDYEQYF.

This clonotype has at least ten counts. The V gene is TRBV7-9, the J gene TRBJ2-2; TRBD1 aligns across 8 bases. J was trimmed by 4 bases and V by 3 bases; bases with no gene match: 4. The V gene's germline CDR1 is SEHNR and CDR2 FQNEAQ (reference sequence). The CDR3 has 15 amino acids. The CDR3 region is CASSFFTGGTGELFF. CDR3 sequence (DNA): TGTGCCAGCAGCTTCTTCACAGGGGGCACCGGGGAGCTGTTTTTT.

This clonotype was counted a few times. The V call is TRBV3-1, the J call TRBJ2-5; weak D call: TRBD2 (5 bases). V dropped 3 bases and J dropped 4 bases, with 21 bases sitting between them. Germline V gives CDR1 LGHDT, CDR2 YNNKEL (reference sequence). The CDR3 covers 17 residues. The CDR3 DNA follows: TGTGCCAGCAGCCAGGAACTAGTTTCAAGCCTGCGAGAGACCCAGTACTTC. Its translation: CASSQELVSSLRETQYF.

Of note for this clonotype: The conserved phenylalanine or tryptophan normally closing the CDR3 is absent here, so this likely arose from a read error. Because the CDR3's place on the DNA is in doubt, the DNA is left out and the CDR3 is given as listed by TCRdb. The genes are TRBV10-3 and TRBJ2-2; the table's D gene call, TRBD1, was not cross checked with the DNA. Germline CDR1 and CDR2: ENHRY and SYGVKD. The CDR3 length equals 17 residues, ends included. CDR3 residues: CAISEQKGQDNTGELRA.

The V call is TRBV24-1, the J call TRBJ1-1, with 7 bases that match TRBD1. Germline V gene data show CDR1 as KGHDR and CDR2 as SFDVKD. The ends lost 3 bases at V and 1 base at J; junction bases unmatched: 7. The CDR3 runs 16 residues. The CDR3 DNA sequence: TGTGCCACCAGTGATCCCGGGACAGCGCCGAACACTGAAGCTTTCTTT. As protein: CATSDPGTAPNTEAFF.

The rearrangement joins TRBV4-2 to TRBJ2-7; D is unclear. V gave up 2 bases and J gave up 0 bases, with 14 bases separating them. The CDR3 length is 16 residues. Germline V gene data show CDR1 as LGHNA and CDR2 as YNFKEQ. CDR3 in DNA: TGTGCCAGCAGCCAACAGATAGGCTTGAGCTCCTACGAGCAGTACTTC. Translating it yields CASSQQIGLSSYEQYF.

This chain connects TRBV12-3 or TRBV12-4 to TRBJ1-1; 7 bases align to TRBD1. Unmatched junction bases numbered 5, after V lost 3 bases and J lost 1 base. CDR3 length: 15 residues. CDR3 nucleotide sequence: TGTGCCAGCAGTTTTATTGCAGGGGGGAACACTGAAGCTTTCTTT. Translated: CASSFIAGGNTEAFF.

The CDR3 here is CATSRRDRDGANVLTF. The CDR3 nucleotides are TGTGCCACCAGTCGCCGGGACAGGGATGGGGCCAACGTCCTGACTTTC. The rearrangement links TRBV24-1 to TRBJ2-6, with TRBD1 matching over 9 bases. The CDR3 is 16 residues long. The V and J ends lost 6 bases and 3 bases, in that order; junction bases with no gene match: 5. Germline CDR1 and CDR2: KGHDR and SFDVKD.

The gene calls are TRBV7-9 and TRBJ2-5, with D possibly being TRBD2 (7 bases). Germline V CDR1 and CDR2: SEHNR, FQNEAQ (reference sequence). The CDR3 is 16 residues long. Trimming cost V 5 bases and J 5 bases, with 21 bases left between them. CDR3 region: CASSPSGGRIGETQYF. As DNA, the CDR3 is TGTGCCAGCAGCCCATCCGGGGGGCGTATCGGGGAGACCCAGTACTTC.

As regards this clonotype: Lacking the conserved final phenylalanine or tryptophan, this CDR3 likely reflects a read error. No DNA is shown, since the ends of the CDR3 on it are uncertain; the CDR3 is the one TCRdb lists. The J gene is TRBJ1-1, the V gene TRBV2. The CDR3 spans 8 residues, counting both ends. In germline, CDR1 is SNHLY, CDR2 FYNNEI. CDR3: CASSGGIY.

Note on this clonotype: A much larger clone differs by one base, so this may be a read error. J is TRBJ1-1 and V is TRBV7-9, with 9 bases aligning to TRBD1. The V segment lost 5 bases and the J segment 4 bases; nucleotides outside the gene matches: 5. This CDR3 contains 14 residues. Germline-derived CDR1 and CDR2 are SEHNR and FQNEAQ (reference sequence). In DNA form, the CDR3 reads TGTGCCAGCAGCGCCGGGACAGGGAGCACTGAAGCTTTCTTT. As protein: CASSAGTGSTEAFF. The full variable domain, completed using reference TRBV7-9 and TRBJ1-1, is DTGVSQNPRHKITKRGQNVTFRCDPISEHNRLYWYRQTLGQGPEFLTYFQNEAQLEKSRLLSDRFSAERPKGSFSTLEIQRTEQGDSAMYLCASSAGTGSTEAFFGQGTRLTVV.

The V and J genes are TRBV7-3 and TRBJ2-3; 9 bases align to TRBD2. The CDR3 loop spans 16 amino acids. The germline gives CDR1 SGHTA, CDR2 FQGTGA. Losses at the gene ends were 1 base for V and 0 bases for J; bases not matched to a gene: 2. The DNA for the CDR3 is TGTGCCAGCAGCTTAATGGCGGGAGGGAGCACAGATACGCAGTATTTT. It codes for CASSLMAGGSTDTQYF.

There are many counts of this clonotype. This chain joins TRBV10-3 and TRBJ1-1, with 9 bases matching TRBD1. V was clipped by 2 bases and J by 5 bases; unmatched bases: 6. The V gene's germline CDR1 is ENHRY and CDR2 SYGVKD. This CDR3 is 15 amino acids long. The CDR3 DNA reads as TGTGCCATCAGTGAGCCGGGGGACAGGGAAACTGAAGCTTTCTTT. Translated: CAISEPGDRETEAFF.

This clonotype was seen many times. The rearrangement joins TRBV5-8 to TRBJ1-6; D may be TRBD1 (5 bases). The CDR3 covers 16 residues. Trimming took off 0 bases at V and 3 bases at J, with 10 bases between the two ends. CDR1 SGHTS and CDR2 YDEGEE come from the germline V gene. As DNA, the CDR3 is TGTGCCAGCAGCTTGGCCGGGGGTTACTATAATTCACCCCTCCACTTT. Protein product: CASSLAGGYYNSPLHF.

This clonotype was seen at least ten times. This chain uses TRBV7-3 with TRBJ2-6, with 12 positions matching TRBD1. Germline lookup yields CDR1 SGHTA and CDR2 FQGTGA. The CDR3 consists of 17 residues. Trimming at V came to 4 bases and at J to 2 bases, leaving 3 bases not matched to a gene. CDR3 coding DNA: TGTGCCAGCAGCTCCCGGGACAGGGGGCCTGGGGCCAACGTCCTGACTTTC. Translated, it gives CASSSRDRGPGANVLTF.

The sample holds many counts of this clonotype. V is TRBV3-1 and J is TRBJ1-5; D is unresolved. The CDR3 is 16 residues long. V shed 0 bases and J shed 0 bases, with 9 bases lying between them. Germline V CDR1 and CDR2: LGHDT, YNNKEL (reference sequence). CDR3 residues: CASSQDYRASNQPQHF. In nucleotides, the CDR3 is TGTGCCAGCAGCCAAGATTACCGGGCTAGCAATCAGCCCCAGCATTTT. The complete variable domain, with remaining parts taken from reference TRBV3-1 and TRBJ1-5, reads DTAVSQTPKYLVTQMGNDKSIKCEQNLGHDTMYWYKQDSKKFLKIMFSYNNKELIINETVPNRFSPKSPDKAHLNLHINSLELGDSAVYFCASSQDYRASNQPQHFGDGTRLSIL.

The chain links TRBV20-1 to TRBJ1-2; the match to TRBD1 covers 7 bases. CDR3 size: 13 residues. J was trimmed by 8 bases and V by 6 bases; bases with no gene match: 12. Germline loops: CDR1 DFQATT, CDR2 SNEGSKA (reference sequence). The CDR3, as DNA: TGCAGTGCCACGGACAGGAACACCGGGGGCTACACCTTC. Protein: CSATDRNTGGYTF.

As to this clonotype: The CDR3 carries no conserved terminal phenylalanine or tryptophan, so it likely arises from a read error. Because the CDR3's place on the DNA is in doubt, the DNA is left out and the CDR3 is given as listed by TCRdb. CDR3 sequence: CASSFWELA. J is TRBJ2-2 and V is TRBV7-8; the table gives TRBD2 as D, unverified against the DNA. The CDR3 is made up of 9 amino acids, end residues included. Germline V CDR1 and CDR2: SGHVS, FQNEAQ.

The chain combines TRBV29-1 with TRBJ2-7; D is uncertain. Trimming shortened V by 2 bases and J by 7 bases, and 9 bases separated the two germline ends. CDR1 and CDR2 (germline): SQVTM, ANQGSEA. There are 11 residues in the CDR3. The CDR3, as DNA: TGCAGCGTTGAATGGGAAAATGAGCAGTACTTC. It is translated as CSVEWENEQYF.

This clonotype has only a few counts. Since no conserved phenylalanine or tryptophan closes the CDR3, a read error is the likely cause. This chain links TRBV7-2 with TRBJ1-1; D not certain. Germline V gene data show CDR1 as SGHTA and CDR2 as FQGNSA. This CDR3 has 12 residues. The ends were cut back, 2 bases at V and 7 bases at J, with 8 bases in the middle. CDR3 residues: CASSLLTVEAFL. The DNA for the CDR3 is TGTGCCAGCAGCTTATTAACAGTTGAAGCTTTCCTT.

This clonotype was seen ten or more times. The rearrangement uses TRBV9 and TRBJ2-7; TRBD1 matches at 7 bases. The CDR3 loop spans 16 amino acids. Germline V gene lookup returns CDR1 SGDLS and CDR2 YYNGEE. With 0 bases clipped from V and 3 bases from J, the junction kept 9 bases outside the gene matches. CDR3 nucleotides: TGTGCCAGCAGCGTAGGGGGGACAGACCCTGTCTACGAGCAGTACTTC. Its translation: CASSVGGTDPVYEQYF.

This clonotype was recorded at least ten times. The genes are TRBV11-2 and TRBJ1-2, with TRBD1 identical over 9 bases. CDR3 size: 16 residues. CDR1 is SGHAT, CDR2 FQNNGV, per germline. The J segment lost 4 bases and the V segment lost 4 bases, leaving 10 bases of the junction unmatched. This CDR3 reads CASSSLPTGGFYGYTF. CDR3 nucleotide sequence: TGTGCCAGCAGCTCCCTTCCCACAGGGGGCTTCTATGGCTACACCTTC.

The V and J genes are TRBV29-1 and TRBJ1-5; the D gene is possibly TRBD1 (5 bases). CDR3 length: 12 residues. In germline, CDR1 is SQVTM, CDR2 ANQGSEA. V was pared by 8 bases and J by 7 bases, with 15 bases between. CDR3 in amino acids: CSQARVGQPQHF. CDR3 DNA: TGCAGCCAAGCCAGGGTGGGGCAGCCCCAGCATTTT. Drawing the rest from reference TRBV29-1 and TRBJ1-5, the complete variable domain is SAVISQKPSRDICQRGTSLTIQCQVDSQVTMMFWYRQQPGQSLTLIATANQGSEATYESGFVIDKFPISRPNLTFSTLTVSNMSPEDSSIYLCSQARVGQPQHFGDGTRLSIL.

This clonotype was observed at least ten times. J is TRBJ2-5 and V is TRBV27; the match to TRBD2 covers 10 bases. Germline V CDR1 and CDR2: MNHEY, SMNVEV (reference sequence). CDR3 length: 15 residues. The trim removed 6 bases at V and 4 bases at J, leaving 8 bases unmatched. CDR3 region: CASSLTSGPAETQYF. In DNA, the CDR3 is TGTGCCAGCAGCCTGACTAGCGGGCCTGCAGAGACCCAGTACTTC.

There are many counts of this clonotype. V and J are TRBV2 and TRBJ1-2; 7 bases fit TRBD1. Germline lookup yields CDR1 SNHLY and CDR2 FYNNEI. The CDR3 is 14 residues long. The V and J ends lost 1 base and 7 bases, in that order; junction bases with no gene match: 6. CDR3 in DNA: TGTGCCAGCAGTGAAGGGACAGGAAGGGGTGGCTACACCTTC. Protein: CASSEGTGRGGYTF.

This chain's CDR3 is CSAWSTVSYEQYF. CDR3 sequence (DNA): TGCAGTGCCTGGAGTACCGTCTCCTACGAGCAGTACTTC. This chain links TRBV20-1 with TRBJ2-7, with unresolved D. The CDR3 runs to 13 residues. The germline CDR1 and CDR2 sequences are DFQATT and SNEGSKA (reference sequence). Trimming left V 6 bases short and J 0 bases short, with 12 bases between.

The J gene is TRBJ2-1, the V gene TRBV14; possible D gene TRBD1, 6 bases. The CDR3 extends over 14 amino acids. Germline assignment: CDR1 SGHDN and CDR2 FVKESK. Trimming took off 4 bases at V and 4 bases at J, with 11 bases between the two ends. CDR3 protein: CASSRRTVYNEQFF. The CDR3 DNA is TGTGCCAGCAGCCGACGGACAGTGTACAATGAGCAGTTCTTC.

Many counts were recorded for this clonotype. This chain uses TRBV6-2 or TRBV6-3 with TRBJ1-5; a weak D match, TRBD1 (6 bases). Germline V gene lookup returns CDR1 MNHEY and CDR2 SVGEGT. Trimming shortened V by 3 bases and J by 7 bases, and 13 bases separated the two germline ends. CDR3 size: 14 residues. CDR3 sequence reads: CASSYWGLDQPQHF. In DNA form, the CDR3 reads TGTGCCAGCAGTTATTGGGGGCTGGACCAGCCCCAGCATTTT.